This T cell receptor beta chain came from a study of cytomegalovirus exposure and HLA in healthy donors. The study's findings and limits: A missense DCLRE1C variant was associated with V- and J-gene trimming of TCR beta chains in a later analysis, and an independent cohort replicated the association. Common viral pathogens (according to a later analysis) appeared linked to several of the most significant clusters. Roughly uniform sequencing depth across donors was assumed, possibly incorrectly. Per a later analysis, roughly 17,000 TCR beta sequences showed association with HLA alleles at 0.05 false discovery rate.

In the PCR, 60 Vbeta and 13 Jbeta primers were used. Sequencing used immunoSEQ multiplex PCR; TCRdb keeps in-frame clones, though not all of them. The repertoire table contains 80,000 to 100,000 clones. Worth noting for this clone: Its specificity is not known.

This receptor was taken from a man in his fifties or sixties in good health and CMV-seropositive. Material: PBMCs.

The CDR3 region has the DNA TGTGCCAGCAGCGTCGGGACTAGCTATTTTCGGGATACGCAGTATTTT. This sequence encodes CASSVGTSYFRDTQYF. The V and J genes are TRBV9 and TRBJ2-3, with TRBD2 matching 9 bases. Unmatched junction bases numbered 10, after V lost 2 bases and J lost 6 bases. CDR3 length equals 16 residues. Germline CDR1 reads SGDLS; CDR2 reads YYNGEE. Filled out from reference TRBV9 and TRBJ2-3, the complete variable domain reads DSGVTQTPKHLITATGQRVTLRCSPRSGDLSVYWYQQSLDQGLQFLIQYYNGEERAKGNILERFSAQQFPDLHSELNLSSLELGDSALYFCASSVGTSYFRDTQYFGPGTRLTVL.